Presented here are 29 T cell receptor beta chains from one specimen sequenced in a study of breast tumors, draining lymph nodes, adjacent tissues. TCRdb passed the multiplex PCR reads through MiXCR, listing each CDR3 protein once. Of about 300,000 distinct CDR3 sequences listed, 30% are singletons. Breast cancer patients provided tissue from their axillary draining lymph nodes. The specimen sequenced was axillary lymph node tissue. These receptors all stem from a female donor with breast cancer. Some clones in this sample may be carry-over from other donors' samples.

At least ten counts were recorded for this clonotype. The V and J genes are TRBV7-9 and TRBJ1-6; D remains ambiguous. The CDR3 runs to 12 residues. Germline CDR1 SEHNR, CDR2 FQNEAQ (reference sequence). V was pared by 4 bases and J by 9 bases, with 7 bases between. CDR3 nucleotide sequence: TGTGCCAGCAGCTCGGCTTCTTCACCCCTCCACTTT. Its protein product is CASSSASSPLHF.

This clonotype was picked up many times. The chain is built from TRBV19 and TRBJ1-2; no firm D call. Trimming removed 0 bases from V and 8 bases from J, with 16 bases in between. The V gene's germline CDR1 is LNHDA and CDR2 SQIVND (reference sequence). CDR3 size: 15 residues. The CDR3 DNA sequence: TGTGCCAGTAGTATAGATCTGACCGCCCTGAGGGGCTACACCTTC. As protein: CASSIDLTALRGYTF.

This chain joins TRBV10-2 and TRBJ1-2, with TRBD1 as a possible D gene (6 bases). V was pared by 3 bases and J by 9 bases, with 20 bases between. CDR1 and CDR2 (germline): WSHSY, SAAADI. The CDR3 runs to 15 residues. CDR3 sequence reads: CASSETWDNNESYTF. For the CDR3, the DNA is TGCGCCAGCAGTGAAACGTGGGACAACAATGAGAGCTACACCTTC.

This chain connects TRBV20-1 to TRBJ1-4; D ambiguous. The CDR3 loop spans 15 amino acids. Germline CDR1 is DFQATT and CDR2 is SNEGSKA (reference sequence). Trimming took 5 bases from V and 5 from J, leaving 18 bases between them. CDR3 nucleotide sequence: TGCAGTGCTGCGCTAGCGGGATTTTACAATGAAAAACTGTTTTTT. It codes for CSAALAGFYNEKLFF.

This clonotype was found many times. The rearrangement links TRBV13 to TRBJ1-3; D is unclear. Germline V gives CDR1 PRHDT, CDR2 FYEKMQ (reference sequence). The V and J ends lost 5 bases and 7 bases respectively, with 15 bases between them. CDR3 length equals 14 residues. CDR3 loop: CASSETRRRNTIYF. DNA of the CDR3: TGTGCCAGCAGCGAAACCCGGCGGCGGAACACCATATATTTT.

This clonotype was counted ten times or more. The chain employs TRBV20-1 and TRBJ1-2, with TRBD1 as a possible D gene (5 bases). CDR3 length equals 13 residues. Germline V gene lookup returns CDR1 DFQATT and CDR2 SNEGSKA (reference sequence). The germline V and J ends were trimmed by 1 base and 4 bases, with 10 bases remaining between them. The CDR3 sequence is CSARGGGFYGYTF. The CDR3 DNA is TGCAGTGCTAGAGGTGGGGGTTTCTATGGCTACACCTTC.

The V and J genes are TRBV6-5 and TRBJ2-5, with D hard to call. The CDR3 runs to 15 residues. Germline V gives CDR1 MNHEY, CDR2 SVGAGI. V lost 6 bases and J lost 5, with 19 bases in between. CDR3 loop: CASRVFGNSGETQYF. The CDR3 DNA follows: TGTGCCAGCAGAGTCTTCGGCAACTCTGGGGAGACCCAGTACTTC.

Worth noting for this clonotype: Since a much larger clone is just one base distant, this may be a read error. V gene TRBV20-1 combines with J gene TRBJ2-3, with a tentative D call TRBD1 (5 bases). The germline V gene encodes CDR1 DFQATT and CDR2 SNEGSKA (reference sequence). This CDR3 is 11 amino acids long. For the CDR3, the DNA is TGCAGTGCTAGATATACAGGTACGCAGTATTTT. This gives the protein CSARYTGTQYF.

The CDR3 coding sequence is TGCAGCGCTGATTGCGTGGTCCGGGAGACCCAGTACTTC. Translating it yields CSADCVVRETQYF. This chain uses TRBV29-1 with TRBJ2-5; D call uncertain. The CDR3 has 13 amino acids. Germline V lookup: CDR1 SQVTM, CDR2 ANQGSEA. V shed 7 bases and J shed 5 bases, with 17 bases lying between them. The full variable domain, completed using reference TRBV29-1 and TRBJ2-5, is SAVISQKPSRDICQRGTSLTIQCQVDSQVTMMFWYRQQPGQSLTLIATANQGSEATYESGFVIDKFPISRPNLTFSTLTVSNMSPEDSSIYLCSADCVVRETQYFGPGTRLLVL.

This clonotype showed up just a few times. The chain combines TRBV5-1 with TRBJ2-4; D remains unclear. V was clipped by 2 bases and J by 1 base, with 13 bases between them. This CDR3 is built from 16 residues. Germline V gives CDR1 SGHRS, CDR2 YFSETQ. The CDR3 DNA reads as TGCGCCAGCAGCTTTGATCCCATTGGTGCCAAAAACATTCAGTACTTC. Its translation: CASSFDPIGAKNIQYF.

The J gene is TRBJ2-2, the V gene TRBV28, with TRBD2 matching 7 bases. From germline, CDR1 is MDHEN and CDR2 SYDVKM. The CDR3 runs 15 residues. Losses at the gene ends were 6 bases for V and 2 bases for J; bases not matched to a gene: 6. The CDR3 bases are TGTGCCAGCAGCTCACTAGCGAAAAACACCGGGGAGCTGTTTTTT. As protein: CASSSLAKNTGELFF.

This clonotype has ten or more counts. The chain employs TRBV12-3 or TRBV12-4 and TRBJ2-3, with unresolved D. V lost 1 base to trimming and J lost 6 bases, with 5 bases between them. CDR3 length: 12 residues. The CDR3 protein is CASSLVGDTQYF. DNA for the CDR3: TGTGCCAGCAGTTTAGTGGGTGATACGCAGTATTTT.

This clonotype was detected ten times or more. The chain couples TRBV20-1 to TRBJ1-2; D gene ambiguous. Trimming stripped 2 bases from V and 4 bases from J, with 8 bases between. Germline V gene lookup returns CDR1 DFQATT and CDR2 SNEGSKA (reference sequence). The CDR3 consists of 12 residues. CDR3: CSARSEFYGYTF. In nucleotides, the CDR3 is TGCAGTGCTAGAAGCGAGTTCTATGGCTACACCTTC.

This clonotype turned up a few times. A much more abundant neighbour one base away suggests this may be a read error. The CDR3 nucleotides read TGCAGTGCTAGAAAGGGACTAGCGACGCCCACAGATACGCAGTATTTT. As protein: CSARKGLATPTDTQYF. The rearrangement uses TRBV20-1 and TRBJ2-3, with TRBD2 matching over 10 bases. The V and J ends lost 2 bases and 2 bases, in that order; junction bases with no gene match: 7. In germline, CDR1 is DFQATT, CDR2 SNEGSKA (reference sequence). This CDR3 has 16 residues.

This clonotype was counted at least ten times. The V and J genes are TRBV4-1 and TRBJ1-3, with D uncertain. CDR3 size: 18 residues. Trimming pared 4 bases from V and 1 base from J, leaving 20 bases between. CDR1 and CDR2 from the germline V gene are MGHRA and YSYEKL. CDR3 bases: TGCGCCAGCAGCCGAGAGGACGTTCATGGTTATTCTGGAAACACCATATATTTT. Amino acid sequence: CASSREDVHGYSGNTIYF.

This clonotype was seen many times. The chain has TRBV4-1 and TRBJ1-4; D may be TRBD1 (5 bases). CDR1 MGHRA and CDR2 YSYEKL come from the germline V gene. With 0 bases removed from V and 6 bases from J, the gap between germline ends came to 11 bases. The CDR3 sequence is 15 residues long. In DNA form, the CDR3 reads TGCGCCAGCAGCCAAGACCTCAGGGAGGATGAAAAACTGTTTTTT. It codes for CASSQDLREDEKLFF.

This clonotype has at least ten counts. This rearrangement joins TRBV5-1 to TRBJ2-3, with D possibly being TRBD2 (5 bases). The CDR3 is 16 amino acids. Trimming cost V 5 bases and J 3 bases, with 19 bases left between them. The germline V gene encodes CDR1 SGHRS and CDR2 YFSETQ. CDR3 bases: TGCGCCAGCAGTTCCGGGTCGGGGTATCGGACAGATACGCAGTATTTT. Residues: CASSSGSGYRTDTQYF.

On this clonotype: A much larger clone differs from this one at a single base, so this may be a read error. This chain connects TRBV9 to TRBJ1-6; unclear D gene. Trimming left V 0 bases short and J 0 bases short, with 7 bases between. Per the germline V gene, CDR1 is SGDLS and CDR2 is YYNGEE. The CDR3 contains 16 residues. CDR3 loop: CASSVGAISYNSPLHF. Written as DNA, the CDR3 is TGTGCCAGCAGCGTAGGGGCCATCTCCTATAATTCACCCCTCCACTTT.

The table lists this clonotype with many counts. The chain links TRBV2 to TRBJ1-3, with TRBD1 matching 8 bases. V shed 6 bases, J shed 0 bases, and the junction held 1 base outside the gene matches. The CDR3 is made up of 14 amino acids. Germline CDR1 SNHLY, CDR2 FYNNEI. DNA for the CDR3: TGTGCCAGCAGGGGGACAGGCTCTGGAAACACCATATATTTT. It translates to CASRGTGSGNTIYF. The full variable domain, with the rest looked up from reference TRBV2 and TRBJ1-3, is EPEVTQTPSHQVTQMGQEVILRCVPISNHLYFYWYRQILGQKVEFLVSFYNNEISEKSEIFDDQFSVERPDGSNFTLKIRSTKLEDSAMYFCASRGTGSGNTIYFGEGSWLTVV.

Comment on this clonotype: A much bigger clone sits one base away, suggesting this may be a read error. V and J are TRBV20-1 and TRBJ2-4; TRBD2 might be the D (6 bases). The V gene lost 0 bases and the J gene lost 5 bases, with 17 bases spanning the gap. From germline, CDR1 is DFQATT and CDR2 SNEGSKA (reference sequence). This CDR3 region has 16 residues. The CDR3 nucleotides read TGCAGTGCTAGAGATTGGGGGTGGGAGGACGAAAACATTCAGTACTTC. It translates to CSARDWGWEDENIQYF.

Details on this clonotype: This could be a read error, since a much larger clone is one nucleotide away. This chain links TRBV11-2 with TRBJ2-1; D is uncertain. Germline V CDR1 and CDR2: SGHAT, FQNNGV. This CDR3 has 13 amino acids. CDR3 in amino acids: CAGSLGRINEQFF. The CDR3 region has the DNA TGTGCCGGCAGCTTAGGAAGGATTAATGAGCAGTTCTTC.

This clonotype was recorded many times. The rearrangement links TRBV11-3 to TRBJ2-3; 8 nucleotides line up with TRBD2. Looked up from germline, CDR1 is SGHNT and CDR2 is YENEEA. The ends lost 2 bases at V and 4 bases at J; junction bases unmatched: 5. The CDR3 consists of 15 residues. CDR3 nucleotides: TGTGCCAGCAGCTTACTTCCAGCGGGAGCAGATACGCAGTATTTT. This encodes CASSLLPAGADTQYF.

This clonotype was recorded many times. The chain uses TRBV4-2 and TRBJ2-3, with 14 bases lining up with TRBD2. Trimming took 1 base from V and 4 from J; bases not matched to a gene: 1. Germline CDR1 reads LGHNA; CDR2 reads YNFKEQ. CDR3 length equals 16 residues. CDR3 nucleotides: TGTGCCAGCAGCCAAGGACTAGCGGGAGGGCCAGATACGCAGTATTTT. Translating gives CASSQGLAGGPDTQYF.

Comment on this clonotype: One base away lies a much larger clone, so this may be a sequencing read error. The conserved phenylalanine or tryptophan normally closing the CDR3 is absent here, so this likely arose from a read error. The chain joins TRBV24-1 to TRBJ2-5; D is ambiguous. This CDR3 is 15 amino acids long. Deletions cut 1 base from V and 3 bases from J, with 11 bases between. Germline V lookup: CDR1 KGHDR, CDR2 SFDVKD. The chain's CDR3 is CATSDFRQAEETQYL. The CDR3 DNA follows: TGTGCCACCAGTGATTTTCGGCAGGCTGAAGAGACCCAGTACCTC.

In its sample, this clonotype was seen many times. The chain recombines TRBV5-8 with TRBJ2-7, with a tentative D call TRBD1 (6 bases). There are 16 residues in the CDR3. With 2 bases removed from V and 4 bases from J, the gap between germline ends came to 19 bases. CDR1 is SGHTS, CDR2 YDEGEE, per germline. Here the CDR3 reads CASSLPLGAVKYEQYF. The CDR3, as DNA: TGTGCCAGCAGCTTACCGTTGGGGGCGGTTAAATACGAGCAGTACTTC.

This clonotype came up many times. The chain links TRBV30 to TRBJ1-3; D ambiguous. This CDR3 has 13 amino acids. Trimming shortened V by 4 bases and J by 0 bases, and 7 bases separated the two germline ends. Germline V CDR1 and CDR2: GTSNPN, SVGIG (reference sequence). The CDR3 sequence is CAWIGYSGNTIYF. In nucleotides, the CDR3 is TGTGCCTGGATTGGATACTCTGGAAACACCATATATTTT.

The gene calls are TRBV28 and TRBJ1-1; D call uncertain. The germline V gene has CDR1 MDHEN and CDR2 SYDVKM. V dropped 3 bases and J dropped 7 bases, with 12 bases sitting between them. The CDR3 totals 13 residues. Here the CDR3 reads CASSFSSGGEAFF. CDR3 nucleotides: TGTGCCAGCAGTTTTTCATCTGGCGGTGAAGCTTTCTTT.

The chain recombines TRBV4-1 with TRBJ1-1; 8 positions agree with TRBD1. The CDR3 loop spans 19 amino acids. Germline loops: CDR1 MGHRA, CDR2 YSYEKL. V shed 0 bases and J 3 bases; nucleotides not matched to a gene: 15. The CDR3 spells CASSQEDRQGAAGDTEAFF. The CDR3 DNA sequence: TGCGCCAGCAGCCAAGAAGATCGGCAGGGGGCGGCCGGGGACACTGAAGCTTTCTTT.

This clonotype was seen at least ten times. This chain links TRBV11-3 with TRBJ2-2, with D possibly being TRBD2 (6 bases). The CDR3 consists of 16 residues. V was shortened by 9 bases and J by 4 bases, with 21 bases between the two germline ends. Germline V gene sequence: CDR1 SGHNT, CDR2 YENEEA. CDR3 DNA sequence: TGTGCCAGAGGGACGGGCGGGACCAGCCCCACCGGGGAGCTGTTTTTT. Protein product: CARGTGGTSPTGELFF.